This T cell receptor beta chain was sequenced during a study of cytomegalovirus exposure and HLA in healthy donors. This CDR3 region has 15 residues. Germline CDR1 reads LNHDA; CDR2 reads SQIVND (reference sequence). Trimming shortened V by 6 bases and J by 4 bases, and 18 bases separated the two germline ends. The PCR was carried out with 60 Vbeta primers and 13 Jbeta primers. TCRdb's table, derived via immunoSEQ multiplex PCR, lists solely in-frame clones and lacks some. The repertoire includes around 180,000 clones, 65% to 80% of them detected once, and roughly 1.1% sits in the top ten. Sequencing used PBMCs. The chain has TRBV19 and TRBJ1-2, with D perhaps TRBD1 (5 bases). The TCR sequence derives from a woman between 40 and 55 years old in good health and CMV-seronegative. CDR3 DNA: TGTGCCAGTAGGTCTCAGGGACTTATAATCTATGGCTACACCTTC. It codes for CASRSQGLIIYGYTF.